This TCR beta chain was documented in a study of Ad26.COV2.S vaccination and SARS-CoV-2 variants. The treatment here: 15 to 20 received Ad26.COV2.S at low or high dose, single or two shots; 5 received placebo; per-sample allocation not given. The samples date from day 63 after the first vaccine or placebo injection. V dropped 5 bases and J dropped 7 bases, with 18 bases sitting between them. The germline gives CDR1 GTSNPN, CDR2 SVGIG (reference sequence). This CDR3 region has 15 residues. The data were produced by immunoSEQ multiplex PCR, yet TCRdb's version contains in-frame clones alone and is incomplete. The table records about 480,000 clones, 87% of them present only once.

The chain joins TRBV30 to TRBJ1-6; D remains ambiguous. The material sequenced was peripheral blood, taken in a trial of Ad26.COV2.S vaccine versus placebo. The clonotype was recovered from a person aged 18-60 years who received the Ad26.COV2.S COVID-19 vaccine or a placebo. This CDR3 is CAWERSPDGNSPLHF. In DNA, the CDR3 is TGTGCCTGGGAGCGGAGCCCCGACGGGAATTCACCCCTCCACTTT.